The T cell receptor (beta chain) described here comes from a study of T cell repertoires in cytomegalovirus infection. Each CDR3 protein is one row after TCRdb ran MiXCR on the reads. The data show about 180,000 distinct CDR3 sequences, about 17% seen once. This clonotype has only a few counts. Germline CDR1 is MNHEY and CDR2 is SMNVEV (reference sequence). This CDR3 has 16 amino acids. After removal of 5 bases from V and 8 bases from J, the junction contained 8 bases not matched to a gene. The receptor was isolated from a human donor in good health (CMV status not recorded). Some clones in this sample may be carry-over from other donors' samples. Specimen: CD8+ T cells from PBMCs. V usage is TRBV27 and J usage is TRBJ2-3, with TRBD2 identical over 15 bases. In DNA, the CDR3 is TGTGCCAGCAGTCCTGGGACTAGCGGGGGGTCGGGTACGCAGTATTTT. Translation gives CASSPGTSGGSGTQYF.